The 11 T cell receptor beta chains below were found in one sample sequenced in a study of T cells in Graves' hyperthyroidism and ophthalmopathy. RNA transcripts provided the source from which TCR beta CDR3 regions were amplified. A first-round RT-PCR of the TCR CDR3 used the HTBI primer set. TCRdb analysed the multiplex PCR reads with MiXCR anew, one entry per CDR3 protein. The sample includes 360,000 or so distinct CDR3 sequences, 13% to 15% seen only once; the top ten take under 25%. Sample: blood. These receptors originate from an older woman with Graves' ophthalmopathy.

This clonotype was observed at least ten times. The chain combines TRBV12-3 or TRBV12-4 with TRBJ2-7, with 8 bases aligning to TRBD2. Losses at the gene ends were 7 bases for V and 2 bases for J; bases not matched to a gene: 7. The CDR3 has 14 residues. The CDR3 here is CASTQGAGAYEQYF. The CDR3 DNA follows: TGTGCCAGCACCCAAGGAGCGGGGGCCTACGAGCAGTACTTC.

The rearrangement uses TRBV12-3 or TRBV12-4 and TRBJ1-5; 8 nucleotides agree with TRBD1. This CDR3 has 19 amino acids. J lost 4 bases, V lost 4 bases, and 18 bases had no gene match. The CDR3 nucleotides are TGTGCCAGCAGTTGGGGGGGGACAGGCGTCCTCCAGAATAATCAGCCCCAGCATTTT. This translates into CASSWGGTGVLQNNQPQHF.

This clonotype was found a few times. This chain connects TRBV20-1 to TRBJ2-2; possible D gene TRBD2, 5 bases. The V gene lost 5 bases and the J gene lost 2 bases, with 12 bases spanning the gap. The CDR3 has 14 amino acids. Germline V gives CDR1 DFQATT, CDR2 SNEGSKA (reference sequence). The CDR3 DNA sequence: TGCAGTGCTCCCGCGGGCCTAAACACCGGGGAGCTGTTTTTT. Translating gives CSAPAGLNTGELFF.

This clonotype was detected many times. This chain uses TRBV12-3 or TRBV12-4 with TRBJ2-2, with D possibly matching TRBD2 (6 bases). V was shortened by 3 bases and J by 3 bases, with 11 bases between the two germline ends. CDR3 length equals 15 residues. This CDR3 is CASSFVAGYTGELFF. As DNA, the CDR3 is TGTGCCAGCAGTTTCGTCGCGGGGTACACCGGGGAGCTGTTTTTT.

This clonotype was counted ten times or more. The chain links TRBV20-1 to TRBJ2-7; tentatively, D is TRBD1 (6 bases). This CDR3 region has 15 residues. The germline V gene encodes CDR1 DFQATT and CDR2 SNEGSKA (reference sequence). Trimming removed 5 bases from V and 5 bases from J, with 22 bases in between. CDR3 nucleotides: TGCAGTGCTCTCGAGAATCACAGGGATCAGAACGAGCAGTACTTC. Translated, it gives CSALENHRDQNEQYF.

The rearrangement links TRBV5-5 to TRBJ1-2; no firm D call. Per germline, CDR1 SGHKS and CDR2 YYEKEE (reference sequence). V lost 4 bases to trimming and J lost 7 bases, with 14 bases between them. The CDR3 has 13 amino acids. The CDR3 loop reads CASSPTEYGGYTF. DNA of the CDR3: TGTGCCAGCAGCCCGACTGAATATGGTGGCTACACCTTC.

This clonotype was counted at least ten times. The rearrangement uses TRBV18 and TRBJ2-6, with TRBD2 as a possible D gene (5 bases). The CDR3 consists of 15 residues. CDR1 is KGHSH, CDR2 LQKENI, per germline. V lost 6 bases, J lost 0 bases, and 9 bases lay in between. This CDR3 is CASSGLISGANVLTF. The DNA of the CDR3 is TGTGCCAGCTCTGGACTGATCTCTGGGGCCAACGTCCTGACTTTC.

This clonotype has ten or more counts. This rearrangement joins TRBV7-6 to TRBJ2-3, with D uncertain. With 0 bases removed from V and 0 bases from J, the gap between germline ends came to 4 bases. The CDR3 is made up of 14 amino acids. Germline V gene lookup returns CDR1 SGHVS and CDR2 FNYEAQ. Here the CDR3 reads CASSLAISTDTQYF. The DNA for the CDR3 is TGTGCCAGCAGCTTAGCGATAAGCACAGATACGCAGTATTTT.

The CDR3 DNA sequence: TGTGCCAGCAGCTTAATTTCCGGGACCGTGTACAATGAGCAGTTCTTC. It translates to CASSLISGTVYNEQFF. This chain uses TRBV13 with TRBJ2-1; D may correspond to TRBD1 or TRBD2 (5 bases each). CDR3 length equals 16 residues. Trimming stripped 2 bases from V and 4 bases from J, with 15 bases between. Germline CDR1 is PRHDT and CDR2 is FYEKMQ (reference sequence).

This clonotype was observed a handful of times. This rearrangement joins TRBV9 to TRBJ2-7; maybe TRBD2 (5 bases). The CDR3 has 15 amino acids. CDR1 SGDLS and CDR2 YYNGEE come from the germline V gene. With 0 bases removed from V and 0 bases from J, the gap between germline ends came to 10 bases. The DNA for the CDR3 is TGTGCCAGCAGCGTAGCTTATGGACTCTCCTACGAGCAGTACTTC. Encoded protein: CASSVAYGLSYEQYF.

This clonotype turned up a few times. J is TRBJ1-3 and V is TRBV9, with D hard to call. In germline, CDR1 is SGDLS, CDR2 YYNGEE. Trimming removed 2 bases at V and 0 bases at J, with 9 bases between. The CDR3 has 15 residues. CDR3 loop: CASSVTGNSGNTIYF. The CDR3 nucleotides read TGTGCCAGCAGCGTGACTGGGAACTCTGGAAACACCATATATTTT. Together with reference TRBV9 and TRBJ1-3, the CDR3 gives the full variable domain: DSGVTQTPKHLITATGQRVTLRCSPRSGDLSVYWYQQSLDQGLQFLIQYYNGEERAKGNILERFSAQQFPDLHSELNLSSLELGDSALYFCASSVTGNSGNTIYFGEGSWLTVV.